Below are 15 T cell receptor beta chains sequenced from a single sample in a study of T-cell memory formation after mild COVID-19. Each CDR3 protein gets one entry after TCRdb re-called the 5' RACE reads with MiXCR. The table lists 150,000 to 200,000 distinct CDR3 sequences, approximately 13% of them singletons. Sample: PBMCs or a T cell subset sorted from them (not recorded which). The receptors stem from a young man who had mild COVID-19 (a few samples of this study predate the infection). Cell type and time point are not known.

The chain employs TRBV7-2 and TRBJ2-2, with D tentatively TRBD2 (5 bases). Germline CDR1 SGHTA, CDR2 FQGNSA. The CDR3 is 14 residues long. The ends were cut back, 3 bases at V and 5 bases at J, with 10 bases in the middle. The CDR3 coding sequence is TGTGCCAGCAGCTTTTCCCCGGGGACCGGGGAGCTGTTTTTT. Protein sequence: CASSFSPGTGELFF.

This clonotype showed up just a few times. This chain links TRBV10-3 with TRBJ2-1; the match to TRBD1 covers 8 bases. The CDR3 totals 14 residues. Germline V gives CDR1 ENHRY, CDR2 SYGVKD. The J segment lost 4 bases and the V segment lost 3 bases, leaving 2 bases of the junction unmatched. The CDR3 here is CAISDWDRYNEQFF. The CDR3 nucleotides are TGTGCCATCAGTGATTGGGACAGGTACAATGAGCAGTTCTTC.

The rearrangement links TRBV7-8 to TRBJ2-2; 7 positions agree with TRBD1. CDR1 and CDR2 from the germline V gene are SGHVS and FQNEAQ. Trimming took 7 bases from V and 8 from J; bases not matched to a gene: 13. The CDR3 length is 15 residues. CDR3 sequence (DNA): TGTGCCAGCAACGTAGGGATAGGGGGCTCAGGGGAGCTGTTTTTT. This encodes CASNVGIGGSGELFF.

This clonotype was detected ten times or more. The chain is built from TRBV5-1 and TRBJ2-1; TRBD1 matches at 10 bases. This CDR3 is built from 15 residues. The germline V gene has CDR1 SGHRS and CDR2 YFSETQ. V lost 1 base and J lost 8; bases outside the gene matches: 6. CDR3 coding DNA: TGCGCCAGCAGCTTGTTGGACAGGGGGTCGTATGAGCAGTTCTTC. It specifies CASSLLDRGSYEQFF. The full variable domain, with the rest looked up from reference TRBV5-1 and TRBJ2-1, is KAGVTQTPRYLIKTRGQQVTLSCSPISGHRSVSWYQQTPGQGLQFLFEYFSETQRNKGNFPGRFSGRQFSNSRSEMNVSTLELGDSALYLCASSLLDRGSYEQFFGPGTRLTVL.

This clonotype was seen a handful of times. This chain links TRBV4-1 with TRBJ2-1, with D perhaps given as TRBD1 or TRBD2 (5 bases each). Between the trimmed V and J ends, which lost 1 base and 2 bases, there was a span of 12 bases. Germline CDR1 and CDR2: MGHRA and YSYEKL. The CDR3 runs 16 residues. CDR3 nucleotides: TGCGCCAGCAGCCAAGTGGGGACGGTTACCTACAATGAGCAGTTCTTC. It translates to CASSQVGTVTYNEQFF.

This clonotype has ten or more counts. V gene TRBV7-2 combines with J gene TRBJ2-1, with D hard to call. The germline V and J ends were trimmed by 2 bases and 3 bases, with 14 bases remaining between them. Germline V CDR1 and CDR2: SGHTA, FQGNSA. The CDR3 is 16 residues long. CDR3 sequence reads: CASSLFGRLYYNEQFF. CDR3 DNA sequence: TGTGCCAGCAGCTTATTTGGTAGGCTCTACTACAATGAGCAGTTCTTC.

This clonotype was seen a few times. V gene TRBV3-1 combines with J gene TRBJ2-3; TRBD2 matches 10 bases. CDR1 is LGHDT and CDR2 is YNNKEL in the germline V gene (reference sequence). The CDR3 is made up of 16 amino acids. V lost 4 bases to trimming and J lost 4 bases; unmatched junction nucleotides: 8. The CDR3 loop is CASSLTGTSVSDTQYF. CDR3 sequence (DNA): TGTGCCAGCAGCCTCACTGGGACTAGCGTATCAGATACGCAGTATTTT.

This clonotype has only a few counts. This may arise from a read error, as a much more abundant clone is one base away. CDR3 sequence: CASSRGQGAYNEQFF. The CDR3, as DNA: TGTGCCAGCAGCCGGGGACAGGGGGCCTACAATGAGCAGTTCTTC. The J gene is TRBJ2-1, the V gene TRBV13, with 11 bases matching TRBD1. Germline CDR1 reads PRHDT; CDR2 reads FYEKMQ (reference sequence). Trimming cost V 5 bases and J 2 bases; bases outside gene matches: 2. CDR3 length equals 15 residues.

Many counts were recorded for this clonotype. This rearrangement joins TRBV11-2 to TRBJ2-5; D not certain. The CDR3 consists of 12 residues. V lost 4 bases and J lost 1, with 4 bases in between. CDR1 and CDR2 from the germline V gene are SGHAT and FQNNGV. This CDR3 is CASSSFQETQYF. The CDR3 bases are TGTGCCAGCAGCTCGTTCCAAGAGACCCAGTACTTC.

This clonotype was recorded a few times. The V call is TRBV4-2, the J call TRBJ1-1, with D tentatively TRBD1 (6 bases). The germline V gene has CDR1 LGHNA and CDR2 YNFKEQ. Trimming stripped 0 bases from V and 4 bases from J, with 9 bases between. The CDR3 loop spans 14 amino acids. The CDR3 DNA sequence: TGTGCCAGCAGCCAAGATGGGGGGCGCACTGAAGCTTTCTTT. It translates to CASSQDGGRTEAFF.

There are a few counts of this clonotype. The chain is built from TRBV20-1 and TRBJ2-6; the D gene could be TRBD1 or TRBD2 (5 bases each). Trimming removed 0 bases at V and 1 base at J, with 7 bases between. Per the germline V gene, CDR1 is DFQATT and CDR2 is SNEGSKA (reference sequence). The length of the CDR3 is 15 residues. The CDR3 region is CSARDGGSGANVLTF. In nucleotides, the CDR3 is TGCAGTGCTAGAGATGGGGGTTCTGGGGCCAACGTCCTGACTTTC.

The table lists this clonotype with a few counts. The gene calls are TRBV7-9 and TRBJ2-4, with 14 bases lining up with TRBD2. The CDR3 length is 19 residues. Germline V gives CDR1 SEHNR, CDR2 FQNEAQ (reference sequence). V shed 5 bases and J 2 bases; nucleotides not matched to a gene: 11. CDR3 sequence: CASSPLTSGGAGTKNIQYF. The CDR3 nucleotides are TGTGCCAGCAGCCCACTGACTAGCGGGGGGGCGGGAACCAAAAACATTCAGTACTTC. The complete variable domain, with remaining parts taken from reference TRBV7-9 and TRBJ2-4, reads DTGVSQNPRHKITKRGQNVTFRCDPISEHNRLYWYRQTLGQGPEFLTYFQNEAQLEKSRLLSDRFSAERPKGSFSTLEIQRTEQGDSAMYLCASSPLTSGGAGTKNIQYFGAGTRLSVL.

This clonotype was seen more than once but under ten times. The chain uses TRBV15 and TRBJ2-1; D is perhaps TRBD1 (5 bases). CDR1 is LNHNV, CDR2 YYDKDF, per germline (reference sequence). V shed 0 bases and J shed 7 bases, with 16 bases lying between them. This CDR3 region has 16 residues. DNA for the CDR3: TGTGCCACCAGCAGAGAGGGGCGCCAGAGAAGAAATGAGCAGTTCTTC. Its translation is CATSREGRQRRNEQFF.

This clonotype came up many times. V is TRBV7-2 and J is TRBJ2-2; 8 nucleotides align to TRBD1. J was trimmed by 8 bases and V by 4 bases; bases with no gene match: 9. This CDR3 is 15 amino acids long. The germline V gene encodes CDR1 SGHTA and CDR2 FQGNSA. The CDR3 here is CASSSRTGRAGELFF. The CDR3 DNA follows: TGTGCCAGCAGCTCCAGGACAGGGAGAGCTGGGGAGCTGTTTTTT.

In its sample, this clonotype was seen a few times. In nucleotides, the CDR3 is TGTGCCAGCAGCTTATACAGGGCGGATACGCAGTATTTT. The encoded protein is CASSLYRADTQYF. The chain combines TRBV7-3 with TRBJ2-3, with D perhaps matching TRBD1 (6 bases). The CDR3 spans 13 residues. V lost 2 bases, J lost 6 bases, and 9 bases lay in between. Germline values: CDR1 SGHTA, CDR2 FQGTGA.